Given below is one T cell receptor (beta chain) in context. Its antigen is unknown. There are no base qualities to consult, and no much larger clone falls within one base. TCR CDR3 regions were amplified from genomic DNA by multiplex PCR using the deep immunoSEQ assay. Genomic DNA extracted from each cell subset was distributed evenly over all wells of several immunoSEQ 96-well plates, and each plate served as one replicate. For sorted subsets, each replicate PCR was loaded with about 200 ng genomic DNA, equivalent to some 27,000 T cell genomes. The purified libraries were quantified using a Qubit 3.0 fluorometer, sized with a Bioanalyzer 2100, and then quantified again using the KAPA Library Quantification kit. A separate single-read 150-cycle Illumina NextSeq 550 flow cell was used to sequence each immunoSEQ 96-well plate. The paper's processing steps were these. The immunoSEQ output contained only junctional sequences without quality scores, so filtering could not match that applied to full-length reads. To assign V/J genes and CDR3, sequences were annotated using PyIR, a Python wrapper for IgBLAST v1.9, with IMGT germline references. Any read was removed if the V/J assignment was weak (E-value above 1e-6), the CDR3 was missing, or the read contained stop codons, out-of-frame junctions, or ambiguous translated residues. V3J clonotypes were defined as sequences sharing an identical inferred V gene, J gene, and CDR3 amino acid sequence. To compute the percentage overlap between repertoires, the number of shared unique clonotypes was divided by the size of the smaller repertoire. RTK rarefaction, the Chao1 estimator, and Recon v2.1 estimates of unobserved clonotypes were used to assess repertoire richness. Generation probabilities were computed with OLGA for all TCRbeta clonotypes obtained by the gDNA method from a handful of donors. Sourced from immuneACCESS, this table was stored by TCRdb with only in-frame sequences that have V and J called. A share of the clones is absent; for the studies checked, an unresolved V gene accounts for under half, and the remainder has no known explanation. The V and J calls and the clone size are those of that table, but D and trimming were determined from the DNA. Across this sample there are approximately 2.5 million clones, with just over 90% seen only once. Around 0.14% of the sample is held by the ten biggest clonotypes.

From V the trimming removes 0 bases and from J it removes 8 bases, while the gene matches leave 11 bases of the junction unaccounted for. Including the terminal cysteine and phenylalanine, the CDR3 comprises 18 residues. CDR3 DNA only is kept here, 54 bases in frame from base 1. CDR1 is given as LGHNA and CDR2 as YSLEER, both from the germline V gene. This sample is drawn from a study of shared clonotypes between healthy human individuals (dated by TCRdb to 2019 to 2021). For context, the study as a whole: Two women and three men aged 18 to 49 years were included in the cohort. For each donor, CD4 naive and CD4 memory were each given three plates, CD8 naive was given two plates, and CD8 memory was given one plate. To estimate repertoire size and how much clonotypes are shared between individuals, the study performed deep sequencing of blood TCR repertoires from a few healthy adults. To increase sequencing depth and limit assay-specific biases, different laboratories used diverse techniques to prepare libraries and sequence TCR repertoires. Each donor's leukapheresis produced roughly between roughly 0.85 and 9.5 billion PBMCs. The paper as a whole reports these results and caveats: Clonotypes shared by all four sorted-subset donors showed higher generation probabilities than non-shared clonotypes. Incomplete sequencing was indicated by rarefaction of sorted-subset datasets, despite the large sequencing depth. Because the study included a small number of donors, the genetic and exposure-history diversity represented was limited. Based on pairwise subsampling, the degree of clonotype sharing among donors was expected to be affected by sequencing depth. Sharing across several donors was observed for about 5% of naive CD4, 3.5% of naive CD8, 2% to 2.5% of memory CD4, and around 0.4% of memory CD8 clonotypes. Estimated clonotype richness was generally larger for naive than for memory subsets. Only blood was sampled, and tissue TCR repertoires likely differ from those in blood.

The donors were healthy, HIV-negative adults who had no recently reported acute infections or vaccinations. Every donor was a Caucasian adult living in Nashville, Tennessee, USA. CD4+ T cells were enriched by magnetic negative selection; naive cells were then positively selected on CD45RA, and the negative fraction formed the memory subset. Blood was collected by leukapheresis, and PBMCs were isolated by Ficoll-Histopaque density gradient centrifugation and then cryopreserved in liquid nitrogen vapor phase. Analytical flow cytometry was used to check the purity and quantity of every magnetically sorted T cell population. From each sorted fraction, genomic DNA was isolated and quantified by UV absorbance on a Nanodrop 2000c.

Sequencing input: naive CD4+ T cells sorted from blood. Per the publication, the cell subset or site label means: CD45RA+ positively selected. The chain couples TRBV4-3 to TRBJ1-6; 9 bases in the junction line up with TRBD1. The receptor comes from a man aged 18 to 30 in good health. The sequenced DNA is TGCGCCAGCAGCCAAGAGGAGTTCTGGGACAGGGTGGATTCACCCCTCCACTTT. The translation is CASSQEEFWDRVDSPLHF.